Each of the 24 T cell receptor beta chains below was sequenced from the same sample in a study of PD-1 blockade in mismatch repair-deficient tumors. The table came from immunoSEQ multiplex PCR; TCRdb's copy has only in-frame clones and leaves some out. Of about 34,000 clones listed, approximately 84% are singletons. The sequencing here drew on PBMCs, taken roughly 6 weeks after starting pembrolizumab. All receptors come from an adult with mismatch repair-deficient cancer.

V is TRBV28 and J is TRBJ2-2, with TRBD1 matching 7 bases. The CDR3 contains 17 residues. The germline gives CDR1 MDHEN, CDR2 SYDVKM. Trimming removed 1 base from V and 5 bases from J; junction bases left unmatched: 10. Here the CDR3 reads CASSLLKGGSWTGELFF. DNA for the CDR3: TGTGCCAGCAGTTTATTAAAAGGGGGCAGTTGGACCGGGGAGCTGTTTTTT.

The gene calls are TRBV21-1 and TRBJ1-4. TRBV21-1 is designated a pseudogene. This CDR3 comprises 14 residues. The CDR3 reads CASSRKLLSGELFF. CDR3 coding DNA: TGTGCCAGCAGCAGGAAGCTTCTTTCGGGAGAACTGTTTTTT.

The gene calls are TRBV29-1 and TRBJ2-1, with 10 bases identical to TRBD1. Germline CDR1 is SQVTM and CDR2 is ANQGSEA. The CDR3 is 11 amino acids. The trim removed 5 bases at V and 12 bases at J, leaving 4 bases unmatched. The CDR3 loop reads CSVPGQGGQFF. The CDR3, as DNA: TGCAGCGTTCCTGGACAGGGGGGGCAGTTCTTC.

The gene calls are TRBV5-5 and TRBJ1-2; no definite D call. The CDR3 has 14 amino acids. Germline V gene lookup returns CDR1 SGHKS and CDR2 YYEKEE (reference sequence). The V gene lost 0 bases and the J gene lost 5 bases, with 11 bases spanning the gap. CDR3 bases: TGTGCCAGCAGCTTGGGACTCGGCGAGTATGGCTACACCTTC. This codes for CASSLGLGEYGYTF.

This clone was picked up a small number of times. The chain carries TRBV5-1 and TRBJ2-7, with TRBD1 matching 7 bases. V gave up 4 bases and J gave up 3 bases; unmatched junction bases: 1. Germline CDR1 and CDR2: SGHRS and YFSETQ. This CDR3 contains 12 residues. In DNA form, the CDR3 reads TGCGCCAGCAGCGGGGACAGCTACGAGCAGTACTTC. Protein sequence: CASSGDSYEQYF.

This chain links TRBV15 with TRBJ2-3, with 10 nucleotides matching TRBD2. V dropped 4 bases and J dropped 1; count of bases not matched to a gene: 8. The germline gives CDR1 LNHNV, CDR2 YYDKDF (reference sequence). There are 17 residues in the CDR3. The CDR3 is CATSTTGTSVGTDTQYF. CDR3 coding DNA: TGTGCCACCAGCACGACCGGGACTAGCGTTGGCACAGATACGCAGTATTTT.

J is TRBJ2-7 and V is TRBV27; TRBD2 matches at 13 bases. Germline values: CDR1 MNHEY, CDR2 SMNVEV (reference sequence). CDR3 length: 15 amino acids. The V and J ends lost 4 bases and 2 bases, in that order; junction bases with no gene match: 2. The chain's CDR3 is CASSSLAGGPYEQYF. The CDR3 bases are TGTGCCAGCAGTTCACTAGCGGGAGGGCCCTACGAGCAGTACTTC.

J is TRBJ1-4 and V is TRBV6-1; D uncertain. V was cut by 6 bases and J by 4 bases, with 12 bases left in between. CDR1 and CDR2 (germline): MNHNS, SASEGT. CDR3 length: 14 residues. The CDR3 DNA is TGTGCCAGCAGGGCGACAATGATTAATGAAAAACTGTTTTTT. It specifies CASRATMINEKLFF.

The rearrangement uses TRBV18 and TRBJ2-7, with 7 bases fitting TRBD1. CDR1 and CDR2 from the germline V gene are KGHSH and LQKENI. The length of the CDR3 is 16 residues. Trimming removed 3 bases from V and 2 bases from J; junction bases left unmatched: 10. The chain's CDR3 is CASSPILQGRPYEQYF. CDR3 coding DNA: TGTGCCAGCTCACCTATCCTACAGGGGCGTCCCTACGAGCAGTACTTC.

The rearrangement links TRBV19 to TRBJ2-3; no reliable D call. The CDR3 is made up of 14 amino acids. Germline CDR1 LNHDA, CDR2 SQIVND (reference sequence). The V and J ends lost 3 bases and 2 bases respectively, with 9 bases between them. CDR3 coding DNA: TGTGCCAGTAGTATCGGTCTTTTCACAGATACGCAGTATTTT. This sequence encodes CASSIGLFTDTQYF.

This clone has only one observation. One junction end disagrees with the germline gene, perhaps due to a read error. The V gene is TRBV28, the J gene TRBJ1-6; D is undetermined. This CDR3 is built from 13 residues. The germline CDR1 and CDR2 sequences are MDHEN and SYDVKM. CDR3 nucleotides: TGTGCCGGCAGTTCCTCCCACACCTCACCCCTCCACTTT. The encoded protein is CAGSSSHTSPLHF.

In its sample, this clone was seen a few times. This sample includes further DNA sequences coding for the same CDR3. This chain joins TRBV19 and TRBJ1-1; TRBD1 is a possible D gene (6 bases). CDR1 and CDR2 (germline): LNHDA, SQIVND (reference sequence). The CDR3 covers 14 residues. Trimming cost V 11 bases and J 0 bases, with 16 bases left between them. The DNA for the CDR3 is TGTGCCTCATACACCGGGGGGCTGAACACTGAAGCTTTCTTT. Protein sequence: CASYTGGLNTEAFF.

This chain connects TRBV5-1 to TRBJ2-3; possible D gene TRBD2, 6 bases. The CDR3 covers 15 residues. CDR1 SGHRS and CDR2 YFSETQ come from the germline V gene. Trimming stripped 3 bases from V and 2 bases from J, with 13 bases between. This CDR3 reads CASSSGLRLTDTQYF. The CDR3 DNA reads TGCGCCAGCAGCTCCGGACTACGCCTCACAGATACGCAGTATTTT. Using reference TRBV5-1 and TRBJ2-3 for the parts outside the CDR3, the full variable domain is KAGVTQTPRYLIKTRGQQVTLSCSPISGHRSVSWYQQTPGQGLQFLFEYFSETQRNKGNFPGRFSGRQFSNSRSEMNVSTLELGDSALYLCASSSGLRLTDTQYFGPGTRLTVL.

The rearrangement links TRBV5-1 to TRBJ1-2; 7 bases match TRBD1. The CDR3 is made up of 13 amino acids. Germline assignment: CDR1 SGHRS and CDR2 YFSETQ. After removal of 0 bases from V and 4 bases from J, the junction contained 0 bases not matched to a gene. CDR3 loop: CASSLDRGYGYTF. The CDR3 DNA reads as TGCGCCAGCAGCTTGGACAGGGGCTATGGCTACACCTTC.

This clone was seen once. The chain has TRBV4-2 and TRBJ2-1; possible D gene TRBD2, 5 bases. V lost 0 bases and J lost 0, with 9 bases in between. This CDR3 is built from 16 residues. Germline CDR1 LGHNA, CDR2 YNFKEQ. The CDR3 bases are TGTGCCAGCAGCCAAGACGCGGGCAGCTCCTACAATGAGCAGTTCTTC. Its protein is CASSQDAGSSYNEQFF.

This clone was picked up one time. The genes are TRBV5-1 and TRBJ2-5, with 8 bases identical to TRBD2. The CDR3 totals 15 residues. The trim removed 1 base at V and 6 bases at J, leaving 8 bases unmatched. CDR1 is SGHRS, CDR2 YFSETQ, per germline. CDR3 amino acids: CASSLSPGGPKTQYF. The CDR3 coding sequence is TGCGCCAGCAGCTTGTCTCCGGGAGGGCCGAAGACCCAGTACTTC.

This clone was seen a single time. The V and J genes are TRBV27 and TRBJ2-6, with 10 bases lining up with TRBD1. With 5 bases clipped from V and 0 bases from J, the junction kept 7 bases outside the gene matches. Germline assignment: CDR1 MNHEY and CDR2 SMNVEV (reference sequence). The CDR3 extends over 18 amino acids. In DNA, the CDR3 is TGTGCCAGCAGTAGTCTTGGGACAGGGGACTCTGGGGCCAACGTCCTGACTTTC. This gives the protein CASSSLGTGDSGANVLTF.

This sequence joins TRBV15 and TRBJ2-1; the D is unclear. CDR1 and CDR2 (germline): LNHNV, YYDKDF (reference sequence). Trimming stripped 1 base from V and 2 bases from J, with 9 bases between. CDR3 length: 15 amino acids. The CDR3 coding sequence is TGTGCCACCAGCAGAGCAGGTAGGACCTACAATGAGCAGTTCTTC. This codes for CATSRAGRTYNEQFF.

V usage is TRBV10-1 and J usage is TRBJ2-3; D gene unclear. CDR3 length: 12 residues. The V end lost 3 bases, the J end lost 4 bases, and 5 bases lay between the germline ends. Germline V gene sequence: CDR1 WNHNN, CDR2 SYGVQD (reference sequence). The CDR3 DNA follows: TGCGCCAGCAGTGACGGGTCAGATACGCAGTATTTT. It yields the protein CASSDGSDTQYF.

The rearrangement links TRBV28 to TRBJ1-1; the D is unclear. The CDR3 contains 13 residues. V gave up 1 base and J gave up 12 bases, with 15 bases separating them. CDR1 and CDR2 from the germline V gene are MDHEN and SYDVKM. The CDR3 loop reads CASSLSGSRITFF. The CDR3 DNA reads TGTGCCAGCAGTTTATCTGGGTCCAGGATTACTTTCTTT.

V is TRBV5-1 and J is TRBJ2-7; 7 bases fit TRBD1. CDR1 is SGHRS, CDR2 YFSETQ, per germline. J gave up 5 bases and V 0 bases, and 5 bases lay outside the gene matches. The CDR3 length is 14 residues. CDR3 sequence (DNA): TGCGCCAGCAGCTTGGGACAGGGTACCCACGAGCAGTACTTC. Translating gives CASSLGQGTHEQYF. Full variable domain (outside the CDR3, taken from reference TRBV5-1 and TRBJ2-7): KAGVTQTPRYLIKTRGQQVTLSCSPISGHRSVSWYQQTPGQGLQFLFEYFSETQRNKGNFPGRFSGRQFSNSRSEMNVSTLELGDSALYLCASSLGQGTHEQYFGPGTRLTVT.

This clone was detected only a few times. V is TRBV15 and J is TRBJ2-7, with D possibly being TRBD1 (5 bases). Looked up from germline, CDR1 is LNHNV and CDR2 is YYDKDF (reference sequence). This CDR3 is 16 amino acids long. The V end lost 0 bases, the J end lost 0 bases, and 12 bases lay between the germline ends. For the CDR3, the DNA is TGTGCCACCAGCAGAGATTATGCAGGGTACTCCTACGAGCAGTACTTC. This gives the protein CATSRDYAGYSYEQYF.

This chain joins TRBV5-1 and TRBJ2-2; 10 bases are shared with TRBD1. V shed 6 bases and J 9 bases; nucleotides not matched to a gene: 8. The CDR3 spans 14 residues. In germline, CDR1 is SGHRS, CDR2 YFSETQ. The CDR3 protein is CASTTGTGVRELFF. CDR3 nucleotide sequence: TGCGCCAGCACCACCGGGACAGGGGTCCGGGAGCTGTTTTTT.

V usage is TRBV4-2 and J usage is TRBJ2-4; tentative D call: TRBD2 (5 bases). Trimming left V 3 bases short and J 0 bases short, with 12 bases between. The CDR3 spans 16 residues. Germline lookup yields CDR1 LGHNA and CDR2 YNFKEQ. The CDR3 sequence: CASSQPTGLAKNIQYF. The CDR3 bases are TGTGCCAGCAGCCAGCCCACGGGGTTAGCCAAAAACATTCAGTACTTC.